The 5 T cell receptor beta chains reported below all come from one sample, sequenced in a study of cytomegalovirus exposure and HLA in healthy donors. In the PCR, 60 Vbeta and 13 Jbeta primers were used. Measured with immunoSEQ multiplex PCR; TCRdb has only the in-frame clones, and not every one. Found here are roughly 180,000 clones, more than 65% of them singletons; the top ten hold under 1.5%. The sequenced sample consisted of PBMCs. Source of these receptors: a man aged 30 to 45 in good health and CMV-seronegative.

The chain joins TRBV10-3 to TRBJ2-6; the D gene is possibly TRBD2 (7 bases). This CDR3 is built from 17 residues. V shed 2 bases and J shed 2 bases, with 13 bases lying between them. The germline V gene encodes CDR1 ENHRY and CDR2 SYGVKD. The CDR3 region has the DNA TGTGCCATCAGTGAGCCCCGGGGGGCCCCTGGGGCCAACGTCCTGACTTTC. This sequence encodes CAISEPRGAPGANVLTF.

This clone was picked up one time. This sequence joins TRBV7-9 and TRBJ2-1, with no clear D. This CDR3 contains 14 residues. The germline V gene encodes CDR1 SEHNR and CDR2 FQNEAQ (reference sequence). Deletions cut 7 bases from V and 2 bases from J, with 12 bases between. In DNA form, the CDR3 reads TGTGCCAGCATCAAGATAGCCACCTACAATGAGCAGTTCTTC. The encoded protein is CASIKIATYNEQFF.

V usage is TRBV18 and J usage is TRBJ1-2; perhaps TRBD1 as D (6 bases). V lost 3 bases and J lost 6, with 8 bases in between. The CDR3 runs to 12 residues. Germline V lookup: CDR1 KGHSH, CDR2 LQKENI. The CDR3 here is CASSPDRNGYTF. CDR3 sequence (DNA): TGTGCCAGCTCACCGGACAGAAATGGCTACACCTTC.

The chain uses TRBV18 and TRBJ1-1; D ambiguous. Trimming took 6 bases from V and 10 from J, leaving 9 bases between them. There are 10 residues in the CDR3. Germline V gene sequence: CDR1 KGHSH, CDR2 LQKENI. CDR3 bases: TGTGCCAGCTCCCTCCCGGGAGCTTTCTTT. Protein product: CASSLPGAFF.

The V and J genes are TRBV9 and TRBJ2-5; 14 bases are shared with TRBD2. The last part of the DNA fits TRBJ2-7 better; the J call may be wrong. The germline gives CDR1 SGDLS, CDR2 YYNGEE. The CDR3 consists of 16 residues. The CDR3 reads CASSPGTSGSLYEQYF. The CDR3 nucleotides read TGTGCCAGCAGCCCAGGGACTAGCGGGAGTCTCTACGAGCAGTACTTC.